This T cell receptor (beta chain) originates from a study of T cell responses to AZD1222 COVID-19 vaccine. Concerning this clone itself: What it binds is unknown.

Broader study findings: Just six AZD1222 recipients tested seropositive at baseline. Regions left unmutated in variants are reportedly the target of nearly half of spike-specific TCRs. The CD4 TCRs associated with vaccination extended across spike and predominated at 160-218 and 743-854.

Sequenced by immunoSEQ multiplex PCR; TCRdb stores in-frame clones only, minus some. The sample includes some 120,000 clones, approximately 91% of them seen just once. The V gene end was trimmed by 4 bases and the J gene end by 4 bases; junction bases not matched to a gene: 3. This CDR3 contains 13 residues. Germline lookup yields CDR1 ENHRY and CDR2 SYGVKD. Sequencing used peripheral blood, obtained on day 0 of AZD1222 vaccination. The chain joins TRBV10-3 to TRBJ1-2; TRBD1 matches 7 bases. This sequence was found in an adult in good health. The CDR3 is CAISGDSTYGYTF. The CDR3 DNA reads as TGTGCCATCAGTGGGGACAGTACCTATGGCTACACCTTC.